This is a list of T cell receptor beta chains from one sample in a study of T cell responses to AZD1222 COVID-19 vaccine. Assay used: immunoSEQ multiplex PCR; TCRdb lists only in-frame clones, some missing. The table has approximately 140,000 clones, 93% seen once. The material sequenced was peripheral blood, taken on day 0 of AZD1222 vaccination. The receptors were sampled from an adult in good health. CDR3s include the opening cysteine and the closing phenylalanine or tryptophan. D genes are given only for firm matches. The size field is filled for only some rows; it gives once, few, many or a size class.

j_gene	d_gene	v_gene	abundance	CDR3aa	CDR3nt
TRBJ2-1	TRBD1	TRBV7-2	-	CASSKPTGYEQFF	TGTGCCAGCAGCAAACCGACAGGGTATGAGCAGTTCTTC
TRBJ1-6	-	TRBV7-8	-	CASSLVGGGSGNSPLHF	TGTGCCAGCAGCTTAGTAGGTGGGGGGTCAGGAAATTCACCCCTCCACTTT
TRBJ2-7	-	TRBV6-5	-	CASSYGAYREQYF	TGTGCCAGCAGTTACGGGGCTTACCGCGAGCAGTACTTC
TRBJ1-2	-	TRBV7-9	few	CASSSAGDNYGYTF	TGTGCCAGCAGCTCGGCAGGGGATAACTATGGCTACACCTTC
TRBJ2-2	-	TRBV4-3	-	CASSQDSRLAGELFF	TGCGCCAGCAGCCAAGATTCCCGTTTGGCCGGGGAGCTGTTTTTT
TRBJ2-5	-	TRBV3-1/TRBV3-2	-	CASSQDSKDWETQYF	TGTGCCAGCAGCCAAGATAGCAAGGATTGGGAGACCCAGTACTTC
TRBJ2-1	TRBD1	TRBV19	-	CATGTAGNEQFF	TGTGCCACTGGGACAGCTGGAAATGAGCAGTTCTTC
TRBJ1-5	-	TRBV19	-	CASTKSGSSNQPQHF	TGTGCCAGTACCAAATCCGGCTCTAGCAATCAGCCCCAGCATTTT
TRBJ2-7	-	TRBV5-4	once	CASKDTITYEQYF	TGTGCCAGCAAGGACACCATAACCTACGAGCAGTACTTC
TRBJ2-2	-	TRBV7-8	-	CASSLETMSLELFF	TGTGCCAGCAGCTTAGAGACTATGTCATTGGAGCTGTTTTTT
TRBJ2-5	-	TRBV7-9	-	CASSTAGAGETQYF	TGTGCCAGCTCTACCGCAGGGGCGGGGGAGACCCAGTACTTC
TRBJ2-1	-	TRBV5-6	-	CASSRTDAGNEQFF	TGTGCCAGCAGCCGAACTGACGCAGGCAATGAGCAGTTCTTC
TRBJ2-7	-	TRBV29-1	-	CSVERGYEQYF	TGCAGCGTTGAAAGGGGGTACGAGCAGTACTTC
TRBJ1-1	-	TRBV7-2	-	CASSYWSTEAFF	TGTGCCAGCAGCTACTGGTCCACTGAAGCTTTCTTT
TRBJ1-3	TRBD1	TRBV5-1	-	CASSFTGESSGNTIYF	TGCGCCAGCAGCTTCACAGGGGAGAGCTCTGGAAACACCATATATTTT
TRBJ2-7	-	TRBV9	-	CASSGPGVVEQYF	TGTGCCAGCAGCGGCCCCGGGGTGGTCGAGCAGTACTTC
TRBJ1-5	TRBD1	TRBV10-3	-	CAIGTGNRQPQHF	TGTGCCATCGGGACAGGGAACCGCCAGCCCCAGCATTTT
TRBJ2-3	TRBD2	TRBV30	-	CAWRGLAEDTQYF	TGTGCCTGGAGGGGACTAGCGGAAGATACGCAGTATTTT
TRBJ2-7	TRBD2	TRBV7-2	-	CASSQSSGGRVYEQYF	TGTGCCAGCAGCCAGTCTAGCGGGGGACGAGTCTACGAGCAGTACTTC
TRBJ1-3	TRBD1	TRBV5-8	-	CASREPGQGGNTIYF	TGTGCCAGCAGGGAACCGGGACAGGGAGGAAACACCATATATTTT
TRBJ2-1	TRBD2	TRBV14	-	CASSQMISGRTSYNEQFF	TGTGCCAGCAGCCAAATGATTAGCGGGCGAACATCCTACAATGAGCAGTTCTTC
TRBJ2-7	-	TRBV7-2	-	CASSLLPMGSYEQYF	TGTGCCAGCAGCTTATTGCCGATGGGCTCCTACGAGCAGTACTTC
TRBJ1-2	-	TRBV5-1	-	CASSSGGGVKAGYTF	TGCGCCAGCAGCTCCGGCGGGGGAGTTAAGGCTGGCTACACCTTC
TRBJ2-3	-	TRBV7-3	-	CASSIYTDTQYF	TGTGCCAGCAGCATCTACACAGATACGCAGTATTTT
TRBJ1-2	-	TRBV28	few	CASSQGDHYYGYTF	TGTGCCAGCAGTCAAGGGGATCACTACTATGGCTACACCTTC
TRBJ2-5	TRBD2	TRBV30	-	CAWSAGLAGGTRRETQYF	TGTGCCTGGAGCGCAGGACTAGCGGGGGGAACGAGGCGAGAGACCCAGTACTTC
TRBJ1-2	TRBD1	TRBV30	-	CAWSTRQGIDGYTF	TGTGCCTGGAGTACCCGACAGGGGATAGATGGCTACACCTTC
TRBJ1-2	TRBD1	TRBV18	-	CASSPGQALYGYTF	TGTGCCAGCTCACCGGGACAGGCCCTCTATGGCTACACCTTC
TRBJ2-7	-	TRBV30	-	CAWRTAYEQYF	TGTGCCTGGAGGACAGCCTACGAGCAGTACTTC
TRBJ1-1	TRBD1	TRBV7-6	-	CASSRGTGGNTEAFF	TGTGCCAGCAGCCGTGGGACAGGGGGGAACACTGAAGCTTTCTTT
TRBJ2-7	TRBD2	TRBV5-6	few	CASSPIAGRSYEQYF	TGTGCCAGCAGCCCAATAGCGGGACGCTCCTACGAGCAGTACTTC
TRBJ2-5	-	TRBV4-2	few	CASSQPPLGPRETQYF	TGTGCCAGCAGCCAACCGCCTCTAGGGCCTAGGGAGACCCAGTACTTC
TRBJ2-1	-	TRBV19	-	CASSLPGQGNEQFF	TGTGCCAGTAGTTTACCGGGGCAAGGCAATGAGCAGTTCTTC
TRBJ1-1	TRBD1	TRBV5-1	-	CASSLAGGYTEAFF	TGCGCCAGCAGCTTGGCAGGGGGGTACACTGAAGCTTTCTTT
TRBJ1-4	-	TRBV6-6	-	CASSAGLGHNEKLFF	TGTGCCAGCAGTGCGGGGCTCGGTCATAATGAAAAACTGTTTTTT
TRBJ2-7	-	TRBV9	-	CASSVYSSSGEQYF	TGTGCCAGCAGCGTATACAGTTCATCGGGCGAGCAGTACTTC
TRBJ2-1	-	TRBV27	-	CASSTQTVDNEQFF	TGTGCCAGCAGCACTCAGACAGTTGACAATGAGCAGTTCTTC
TRBJ1-3	-	TRBV2	-	CASSPRLPLYF	TGTGCCAGCAGTCCCCGACTGCCCCTGTATTTT
TRBJ1-6	-	TRBV12-3/TRBV12-4	-	CASRLQGAPLHF	TGTGCCAGCAGACTACAGGGAGCTCCCCTCCACTTT
TRBJ1-4	-	TRBV5-1	-	CASSLRGSNEKLFF	TGCGCCAGCAGCTTACGGGGTAGTAATGAAAAACTGTTTTTT
TRBJ2-5	-	TRBV6-5	-	CATLGHQETQYF	TGTGCCACCCTGGGACACCAAGAGACCCAGTACTTC
TRBJ1-6	TRBD1	TRBV5-6	-	CASSWTGLRGNSPLHF	TGTGCCAGCAGCTGGACAGGGTTAAGGGGGAATTCACCCCTCCACTTT
TRBJ2-7	-	TRBV25-1	-	CASSDLGAGVVSEQYF	TGTGCCAGCAGTGACCTAGGGGCAGGAGTAGTTTCCGAGCAGTACTTC
TRBJ1-1	-	TRBV9	-	CASSVTSVQGYAEAFF	TGTGCCAGCAGCGTAACCTCCGTACAGGGTTACGCTGAAGCTTTCTTT
TRBJ1-1	-	TRBV7-2	-	CASSRKQATEAFF	TGTGCCAGCAGCCGAAAACAAGCCACTGAAGCTTTCTTT
TRBJ1-4	TRBD1	TRBV30	-	CAWSVGTGEIGKLFF	TGTGCCTGGAGTGTTGGGACAGGCGAGATCGGAAAACTGTTTTTT
TRBJ2-1	TRBD2	TRBV6-1	-	CASSEGLAGATEQFF	TGTGCCAGCAGTGAGGGACTAGCGGGGGCCACTGAGCAGTTCTTC
TRBJ1-2	-	TRBV30	-	CAWNPLNYGYTF	TGTGCCTGGAACCCATTAAACTATGGCTACACCTTC
TRBJ2-1	TRBD2	TRBV4-3	-	CASSQDSLAGGYEQFF	TGCGCCAGCAGCCAAGACAGCCTAGCGGGGGGATATGAGCAGTTCTTC
TRBJ2-5	TRBD2	TRBV9	-	CASSHSSGTFQETQYF	TGTGCCAGCAGCCACTCCAGCGGGACCTTCCAAGAGACCCAGTACTTC
TRBJ2-1	-	TRBV2	-	CGWGPTEGARGNEQFF	TGTGGCTGGGGGCCGACAGAGGGGGCGCGGGGGAATGAGCAGTTCTTC
TRBJ1-6	-	TRBV6-6	-	CASSSNSPLHF	TGTGCCAGCAGCTCAAATTCACCCCTCCACTTT
TRBJ2-2	-	TRBV9	-	CASSASSAGTPGRGAGELFF	TGTGCCAGCAGCGCGAGCTCGGCAGGGACCCCTGGTAGGGGAGCCGGGGAGCTGTTTTTT
TRBJ1-5	-	TRBV12-3/TRBV12-4	-	CASSGGDQAHF	TGTGCCAGCAGCGGAGGGGACCAGGCCCATTTT
TRBJ2-2	-	TRBV7-3	once	CASSLTGNTGELFF	TGTGCCAGCAGCTTAACAGGGAACACCGGGGAGCTGTTTTTT